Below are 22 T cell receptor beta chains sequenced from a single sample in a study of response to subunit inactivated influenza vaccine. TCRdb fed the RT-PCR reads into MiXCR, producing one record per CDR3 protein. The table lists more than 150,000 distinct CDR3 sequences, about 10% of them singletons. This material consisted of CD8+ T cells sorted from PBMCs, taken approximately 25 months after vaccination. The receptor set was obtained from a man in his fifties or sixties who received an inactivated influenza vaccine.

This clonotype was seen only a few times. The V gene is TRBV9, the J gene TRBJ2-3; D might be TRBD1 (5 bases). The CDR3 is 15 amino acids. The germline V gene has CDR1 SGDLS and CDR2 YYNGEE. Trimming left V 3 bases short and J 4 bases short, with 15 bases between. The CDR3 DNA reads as TGTGCCAGCAGCGCAACTGGGGCAAGGGCAGATACGCAGTATTTT. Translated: CASSATGARADTQYF.

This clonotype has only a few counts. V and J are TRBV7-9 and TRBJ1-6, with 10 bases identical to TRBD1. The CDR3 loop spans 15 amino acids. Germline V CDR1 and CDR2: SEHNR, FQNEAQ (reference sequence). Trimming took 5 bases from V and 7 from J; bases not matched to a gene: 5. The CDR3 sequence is CASSPRDRGNSPLHF. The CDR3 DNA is TGTGCCAGCAGCCCTCGGGACAGGGGAAATTCACCCCTCCACTTT.

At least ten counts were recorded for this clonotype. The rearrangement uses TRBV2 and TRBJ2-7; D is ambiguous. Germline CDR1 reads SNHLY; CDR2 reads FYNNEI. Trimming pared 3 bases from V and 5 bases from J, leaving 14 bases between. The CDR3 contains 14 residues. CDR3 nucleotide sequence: TGTGCCAGCAGTGATGATCTGGGTTTCAACGAGCAGTACTTC. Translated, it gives CASSDDLGFNEQYF.

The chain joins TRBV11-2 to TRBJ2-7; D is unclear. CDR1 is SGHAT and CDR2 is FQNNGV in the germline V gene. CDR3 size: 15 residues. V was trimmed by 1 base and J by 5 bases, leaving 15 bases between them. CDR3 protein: CASSLVGLQPHEQYF. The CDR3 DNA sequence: TGTGCCAGCAGCTTAGTAGGATTACAGCCCCACGAGCAGTACTTC.

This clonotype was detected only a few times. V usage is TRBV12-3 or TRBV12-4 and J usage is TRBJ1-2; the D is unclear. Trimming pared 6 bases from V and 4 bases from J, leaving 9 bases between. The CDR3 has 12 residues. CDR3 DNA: TGTGCCAGCAGCGGGAATATCTATGGCTACACCTTC. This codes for CASSGNIYGYTF.

CDR3 coding DNA: TGTGCCACCAGCATCGTGCGGGAGGGATACAATGAGCAGTTCTTC. Protein: CATSIVREGYNEQFF. This chain links TRBV15 with TRBJ2-1; 9 bases are a match to TRBD2. The germline V gene has CDR1 LNHNV and CDR2 YYDKDF (reference sequence). The V and J ends lost 4 bases and 4 bases, in that order; junction bases with no gene match: 5. The CDR3 covers 15 residues.

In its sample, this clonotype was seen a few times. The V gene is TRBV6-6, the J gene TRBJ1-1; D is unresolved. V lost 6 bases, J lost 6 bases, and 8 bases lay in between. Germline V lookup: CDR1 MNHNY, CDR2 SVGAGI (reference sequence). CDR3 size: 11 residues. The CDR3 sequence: CASSGYAEAFF. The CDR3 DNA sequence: TGTGCCAGCAGCGGGTATGCTGAAGCTTTCTTT.

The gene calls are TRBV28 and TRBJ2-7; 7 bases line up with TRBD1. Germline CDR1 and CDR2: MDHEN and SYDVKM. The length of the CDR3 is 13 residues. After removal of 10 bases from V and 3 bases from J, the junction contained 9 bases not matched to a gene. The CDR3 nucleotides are TGTGCCATACGGGGACAGATGAACTACGAGCAGTACTTC. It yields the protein CAIRGQMNYEQYF.

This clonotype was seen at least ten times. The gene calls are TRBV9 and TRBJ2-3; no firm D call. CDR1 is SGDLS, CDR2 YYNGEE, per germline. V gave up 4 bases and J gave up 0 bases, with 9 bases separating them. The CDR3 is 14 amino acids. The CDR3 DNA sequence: TGTGCCAGCAGCCCCCCGTTTAGCACAGATACGCAGTATTTT. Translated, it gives CASSPPFSTDTQYF.

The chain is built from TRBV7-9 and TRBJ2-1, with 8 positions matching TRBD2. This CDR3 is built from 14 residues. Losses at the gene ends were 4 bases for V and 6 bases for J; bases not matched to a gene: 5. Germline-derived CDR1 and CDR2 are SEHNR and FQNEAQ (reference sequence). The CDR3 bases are TGTGCCAGCAGCTCCGGGACTAGGTTCAATGAGCAGTTCTTC. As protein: CASSSGTRFNEQFF. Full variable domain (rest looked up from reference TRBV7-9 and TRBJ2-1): DTGVSQNPRHKITKRGQNVTFRCDPISEHNRLYWYRQTLGQGPEFLTYFQNEAQLEKSRLLSDRFSAERPKGSFSTLEIQRTEQGDSAMYLCASSSGTRFNEQFFGPGTRLTVL.

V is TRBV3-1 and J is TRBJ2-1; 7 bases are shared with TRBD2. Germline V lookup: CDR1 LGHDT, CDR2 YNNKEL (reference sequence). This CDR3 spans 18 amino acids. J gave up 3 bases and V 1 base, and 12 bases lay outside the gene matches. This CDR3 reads CASSQGFRGRGGYNEQFF. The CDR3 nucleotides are TGTGCCAGCAGCCAAGGTTTTCGGGGCCGCGGGGGCTACAATGAGCAGTTCTTC.

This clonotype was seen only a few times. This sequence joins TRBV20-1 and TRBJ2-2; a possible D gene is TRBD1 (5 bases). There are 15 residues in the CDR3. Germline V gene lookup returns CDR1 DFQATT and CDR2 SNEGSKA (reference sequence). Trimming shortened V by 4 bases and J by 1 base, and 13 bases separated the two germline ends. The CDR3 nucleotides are TGCAGTGCTACTTGGGCAGGGCTGAACACCGGGGAGCTGTTTTTT. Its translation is CSATWAGLNTGELFF.

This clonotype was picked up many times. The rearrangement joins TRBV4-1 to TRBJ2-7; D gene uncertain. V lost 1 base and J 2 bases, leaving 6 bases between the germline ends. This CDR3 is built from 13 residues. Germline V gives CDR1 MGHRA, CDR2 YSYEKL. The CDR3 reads CASSQASAYEQYF. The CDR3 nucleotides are TGCGCCAGCAGCCAAGCCTCGGCCTACGAGCAGTACTTC.

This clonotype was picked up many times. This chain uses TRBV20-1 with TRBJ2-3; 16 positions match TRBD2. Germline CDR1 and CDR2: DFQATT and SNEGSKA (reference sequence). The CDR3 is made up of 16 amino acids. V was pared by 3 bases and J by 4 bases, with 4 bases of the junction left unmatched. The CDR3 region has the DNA TGCAGTGCTAGTGGGACTAGCGGGAGGGCCCCAGATACGCAGTATTTT. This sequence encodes CSASGTSGRAPDTQYF.

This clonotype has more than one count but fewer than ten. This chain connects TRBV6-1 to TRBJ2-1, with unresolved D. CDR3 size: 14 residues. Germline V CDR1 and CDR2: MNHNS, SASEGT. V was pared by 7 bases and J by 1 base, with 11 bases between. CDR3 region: CASTSQPSYNEQFF. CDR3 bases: TGTGCCAGCACCTCCCAGCCTTCCTACAATGAGCAGTTCTTC.

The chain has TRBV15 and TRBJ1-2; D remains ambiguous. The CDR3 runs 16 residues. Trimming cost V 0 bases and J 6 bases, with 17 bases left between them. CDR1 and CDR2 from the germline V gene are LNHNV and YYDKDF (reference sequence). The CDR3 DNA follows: TGTGCCACCAGCAGAGATCGAGGCAGCCTTGGGGATGGCTACACCTTC. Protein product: CATSRDRGSLGDGYTF.

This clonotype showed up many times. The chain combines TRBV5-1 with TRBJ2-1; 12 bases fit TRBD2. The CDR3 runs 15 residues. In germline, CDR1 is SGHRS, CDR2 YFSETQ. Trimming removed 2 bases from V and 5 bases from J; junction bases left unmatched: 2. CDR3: CASSFTSGRNNEQFF. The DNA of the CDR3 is TGCGCCAGCAGCTTTACTAGCGGGAGGAACAATGAGCAGTTCTTC.

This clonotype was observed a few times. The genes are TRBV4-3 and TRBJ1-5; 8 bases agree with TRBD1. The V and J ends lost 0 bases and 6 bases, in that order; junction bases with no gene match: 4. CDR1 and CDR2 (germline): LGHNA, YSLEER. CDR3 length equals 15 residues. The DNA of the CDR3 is TGCGCCAGCAGCCAAGATTCCGGGACAGGTCAGCCCCAGCATTTT. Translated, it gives CASSQDSGTGQPQHF.

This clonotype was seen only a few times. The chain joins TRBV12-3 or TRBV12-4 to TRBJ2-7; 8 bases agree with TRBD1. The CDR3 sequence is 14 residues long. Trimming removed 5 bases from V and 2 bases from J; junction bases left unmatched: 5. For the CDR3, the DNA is TGTGCCAGCAGTGTGACAGGGGCAACCTACGAGCAGTACTTC. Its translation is CASSVTGATYEQYF.

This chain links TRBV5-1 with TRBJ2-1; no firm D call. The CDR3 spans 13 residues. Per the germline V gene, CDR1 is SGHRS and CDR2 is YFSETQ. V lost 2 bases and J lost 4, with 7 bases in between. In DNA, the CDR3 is TGCGCCAGCAGCTTATACGGGTACAATGAGCAGTTCTTC. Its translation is CASSLYGYNEQFF. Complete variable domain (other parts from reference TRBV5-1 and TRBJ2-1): KAGVTQTPRYLIKTRGQQVTLSCSPISGHRSVSWYQQTPGQGLQFLFEYFSETQRNKGNFPGRFSGRQFSNSRSEMNVSTLELGDSALYLCASSLYGYNEQFFGPGTRLTVL.

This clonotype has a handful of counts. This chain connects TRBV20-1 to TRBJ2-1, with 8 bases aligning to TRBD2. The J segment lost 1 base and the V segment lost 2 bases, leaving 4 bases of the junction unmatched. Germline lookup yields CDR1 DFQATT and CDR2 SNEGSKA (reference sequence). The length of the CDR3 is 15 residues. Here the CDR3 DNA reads TGCAGTGCTAGAAACTCTAGCGGGTCCTACAATGAGCAGTTCTTC. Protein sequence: CSARNSSGSYNEQFF.

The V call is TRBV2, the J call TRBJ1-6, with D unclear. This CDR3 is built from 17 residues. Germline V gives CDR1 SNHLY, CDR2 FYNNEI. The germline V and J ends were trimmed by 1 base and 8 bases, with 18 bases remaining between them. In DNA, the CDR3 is TGTGCCAGCAGTGAAGTAAGACGGCTAGGCAGCGATTCACCCCTCCACTTT. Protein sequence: CASSEVRRLGSDSPLHF.